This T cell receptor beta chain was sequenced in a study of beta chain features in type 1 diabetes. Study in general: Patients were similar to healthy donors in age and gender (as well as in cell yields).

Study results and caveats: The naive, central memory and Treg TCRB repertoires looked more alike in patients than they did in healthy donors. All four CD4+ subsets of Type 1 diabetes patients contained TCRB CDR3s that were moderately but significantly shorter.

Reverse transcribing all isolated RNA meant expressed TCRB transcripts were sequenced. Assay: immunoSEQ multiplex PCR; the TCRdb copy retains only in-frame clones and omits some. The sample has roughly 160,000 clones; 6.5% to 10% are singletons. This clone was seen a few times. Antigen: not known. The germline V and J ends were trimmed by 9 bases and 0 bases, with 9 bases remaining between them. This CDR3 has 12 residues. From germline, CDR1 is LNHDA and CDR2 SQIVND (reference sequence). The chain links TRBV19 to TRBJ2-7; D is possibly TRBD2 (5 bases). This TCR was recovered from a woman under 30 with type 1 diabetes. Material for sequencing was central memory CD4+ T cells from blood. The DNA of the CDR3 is TGTGCCAGCGGACTTAACTCCTACGAGCAGTACTTC. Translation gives CASGLNSYEQYF.